This TCR beta chain appears in the sequencing data of a study of blood T cell repertoires in COVID-19. The CDR3 consists of 13 residues. V shed 5 bases, J shed 8 bases, and the junction held 8 bases outside the gene matches. Sequencing used immunoSEQ multiplex PCR; TCRdb keeps in-frame clones, though not all of them. In the table there are about 110,000 clones, approximately 87% of which are singletons. The sample consisted of peripheral blood. The sequence was collected from an older woman with acute or convalescent COVID-19. This chain connects TRBV12-3 or TRBV12-4 to TRBJ1-1, with TRBD1 matching 7 bases. The CDR3 loop is CASSLGWGQEAFF. Written as DNA, the CDR3 is TGTGCCAGCAGTCTCGGTTGGGGACAGGAAGCTTTCTTT.